A single sample is the source of the 19 T cell receptor beta chains below, sequenced in a study of shared clonotypes between healthy human individuals (dated by TCRdb to the early 2020s). Receptor amplification or capture employed the immunoSEQ multiplex PCR assay. TCRdb holds this immuneACCESS table with in-frame rearrangements only. Some clones are missing; in checked studies, unresolved V genes explain under half, and the rest has no known cause. This sample holds under 600,000 clones; approximately 94% were observed only once. The ten largest clones capture around 0.067% of the sample. The material sequenced was naive CD4+ T cells sorted from blood. The cell subset or site label here, explained by the study, means: CD45RA+ positively selected. These TCRs come from a woman aged 25 to 39 in good health.

The rearrangement joins TRBV25-1 to TRBJ1-5, with D perhaps TRBD1 (6 bases). Per germline, CDR1 MGHDK and CDR2 SYGVNS. This CDR3 region has 14 residues. V lost 6 bases to trimming and J lost 3 bases, with 12 bases between them. CDR3 coding DNA: TGTGCCAGCAGCGCGCCGGGGGCCAATCAGCCCCAGCATTTT. As protein: CASSAPGANQPQHF.

The V and J genes are TRBV25-1 and TRBJ1-2; no definite D call. The CDR3 runs 13 residues. Trimming took off 4 bases at V and 0 bases at J, with 6 bases between the two ends. Per the germline V gene, CDR1 is MGHDK and CDR2 is SYGVNS. The CDR3, as DNA: TGTGCCAGCAGTGGCAGAGCTAACTATGGCTACACCTTC. Its translation: CASSGRANYGYTF.

This chain links TRBV29-1 with TRBJ2-6; D uncertain. The germline V gene encodes CDR1 SQVTM and CDR2 ANQGSEA. This CDR3 is 12 amino acids long. The germline V and J ends were trimmed by 6 bases and 0 bases, with 3 bases remaining between them. The CDR3 loop reads CSVFSGANVLTF. The CDR3 DNA reads TGCAGCGTGTTCTCTGGGGCCAACGTCCTGACTTTC.

The J gene is TRBJ2-4, the V gene TRBV30, with D possibly being TRBD1 or TRBD2 (5 bases each). Trimming cost V 5 bases and J 1 base, with 12 bases left between them. Germline values: CDR1 GTSNPN, CDR2 SVGIG (reference sequence). The CDR3 spans 14 residues. The CDR3 DNA reads as TGTGCCTGGGGGTATGGGACCGCCAAAAACATTCAGTACTTC. This encodes CAWGYGTAKNIQYF.

This sequence joins TRBV2 and TRBJ2-5, with TRBD2 matching over 7 bases. V dropped 6 bases and J dropped 3; count of bases not matched to a gene: 4. CDR3 length: 13 amino acids. The germline CDR1 and CDR2 sequences are SNHLY and FYNNEI. The CDR3 DNA follows: TGTGCCAGCAGCGACGGACTAGAAGAGACCCAGTACTTC. Amino acid sequence: CASSDGLEETQYF.

The rearrangement uses TRBV5-6 and TRBJ2-4; 7 bases match TRBD2. This CDR3 is 16 amino acids long. Looked up from germline, CDR1 is SGHDT and CDR2 is YYEEEE. V lost 0 bases and J lost 0; bases outside the gene matches: 3. The CDR3 DNA follows: TGTGCCAGCAGCTTGGGACCGGGGGGAGCCAAAAACATTCAGTACTTC. Residues: CASSLGPGGAKNIQYF.

The chain has TRBV19 and TRBJ1-3; 7 positions match TRBD1. Trimming cost V 0 bases and J 0 bases; bases outside gene matches: 5. This CDR3 has 17 residues. CDR1 is LNHDA, CDR2 SQIVND, per germline (reference sequence). DNA of the CDR3: TGTGCCAGTAGTATAGAGGCGGGACAGAGCTCTGGAAACACCATATATTTT. Protein product: CASSIEAGQSSGNTIYF. The full variable domain, rest sourced from reference TRBV19 and TRBJ1-3, is DGGITQSPKYLFRKEGQNVTLSCEQNLNHDAMYWYRQDPGQGLRLIYYSQIVNDFQKGDIAEGYSVSREKKESFPLTVTSAQKNPTAFYLCASSIEAGQSSGNTIYFGEGSWLTVV.

The rearrangement links TRBV15 to TRBJ2-1, with 9 bases fitting TRBD2. Germline loops: CDR1 LNHNV, CDR2 YYDKDF (reference sequence). This CDR3 has 16 amino acids. V dropped 3 bases and J dropped 0; count of bases not matched to a gene: 3. DNA for the CDR3: TGTGCCACCAGCAGGCATAGCGGGAGCTCCTACAATGAGCAGTTCTTC. Amino acids: CATSRHSGSSYNEQFF.

A remark on this clone: This CDR3 is also generated by other DNA sequences in the sample. The V gene is TRBV5-1, the J gene TRBJ1-1; D is unclear. CDR3 length: 11 residues. Trimming took off 0 bases at V and 3 bases at J, with 0 bases between the two ends. CDR1 is SGHRS and CDR2 is YFSETQ in the germline V gene. CDR3 nucleotide sequence: TGCGCCAGCAGCTTGGACACTGAAGCTTTCTTT. It specifies CASSLDTEAFF.

This rearrangement joins TRBV19 to TRBJ2-1; 12 bases align to TRBD1. Per the germline V gene, CDR1 is LNHDA and CDR2 is SQIVND (reference sequence). The CDR3 extends over 16 amino acids. With V trimmed by 5 bases and J by 6 bases, 8 bases remained unmatched. The CDR3 nucleotides are TGTGCCAGTAGTTCCGCTACGGGACAGGGGGCCAATGAGCAGTTCTTC. As protein: CASSSATGQGANEQFF.

This chain connects TRBV28 to TRBJ1-5; 11 bases line up with TRBD1. Germline V gives CDR1 MDHEN, CDR2 SYDVKM. The length of the CDR3 is 15 residues. After removal of 5 bases from V and 7 bases from J, the junction contained 7 bases not matched to a gene. In nucleotides, the CDR3 is TGTGCCAGCAGTCCCGGACAGGGGGCAAGGCAGCCCCAGCATTTT. It translates to CASSPGQGARQPQHF.

The chain couples TRBV29-1 to TRBJ2-7; D gene unclear. The CDR3 contains 14 residues. The V gene lost 0 bases and the J gene lost 4 bases, with 13 bases spanning the gap. CDR1 and CDR2 (germline): SQVTM, ANQGSEA. DNA for the CDR3: TGCAGCGTTGAAGAAGAAGGCAGGTGGTACGAGCAGTACTTC. This gives the protein CSVEEEGRWYEQYF.

The rearrangement uses TRBV28 and TRBJ1-2; D may be TRBD1 (5 bases). The germline gives CDR1 MDHEN, CDR2 SYDVKM. This CDR3 is built from 15 residues. Trimming pared 6 bases from V and 7 bases from J, leaving 21 bases between. CDR3 sequence: CASRPLDTYGGGYTF. Here the CDR3 DNA reads TGTGCCAGCAGGCCTTTGGACACCTACGGTGGTGGCTACACCTTC.

This clone was observed a single time. CDR3: CASSCRTSGPTGELFF. CDR3 coding DNA: TGTGCCAGCAGCTGTCGGACTAGCGGGCCCACCGGGGAGCTGTTTTTT. The chain has TRBV7-9 and TRBJ2-2; 11 nucleotides line up with TRBD2. Germline assignment: CDR1 SEHNR and CDR2 FQNEAQ (reference sequence). The V gene end was trimmed by 4 bases and the J gene end by 4 bases; junction bases not matched to a gene: 5. The CDR3 has 16 residues.

Written as DNA, the CDR3 is TGTGCCAGTAGTATAAGGGGTGGCGGGGAGCTGTTTTTT. Encoded protein: CASSIRGGGELFF. The rearrangement uses TRBV19 and TRBJ2-2; D is perhaps TRBD1 (5 bases). The length of the CDR3 is 13 residues. Trimming removed 2 bases from V and 7 bases from J, with 8 bases in between. Germline V gene sequence: CDR1 LNHDA, CDR2 SQIVND (reference sequence).

The chain joins TRBV11-1 to TRBJ1-2; D is perhaps TRBD1 (6 bases). CDR1 and CDR2 (germline): SGHAT, FQDESV (reference sequence). The CDR3 spans 15 residues. Trimming left V 5 bases short and J 9 bases short, with 22 bases between. The CDR3, as DNA: TGTGCCAGCAGCACACCGAGCGGACAGCCCGGGAGCTACACCTTC. Translation: CASSTPSGQPGSYTF.

The V gene is TRBV6-1, the J gene TRBJ2-2; possible D gene TRBD1, 5 bases. Trimming stripped 4 bases from V and 0 bases from J, with 9 bases between. This CDR3 has 15 amino acids. Germline V CDR1 and CDR2: MNHNS, SASEGT. CDR3 in amino acids: CASSVRTPNTGELFF. In nucleotides, the CDR3 is TGTGCCAGCAGTGTTCGGACACCGAACACCGGGGAGCTGTTTTTT.

The chain is built from TRBV9 and TRBJ2-3; TRBD1 agrees at 7 bases. V lost 3 bases, J lost 1 base, and 14 bases stayed unmatched. The germline CDR1 and CDR2 sequences are SGDLS and YYNGEE. The length of the CDR3 is 18 residues. The CDR3 DNA reads as TGTGCCAGCAGCGCACCCCGGAGTCGGGACAGAGGCACAGATACGCAGTATTTT. Its translation is CASSAPRSRDRGTDTQYF.

The V call is TRBV5-1, the J call TRBJ2-5; a possible D gene is TRBD2 (6 bases). Germline V gene lookup returns CDR1 SGHRS and CDR2 YFSETQ. CDR3 length equals 16 residues. The V end was cut by 1 base, the J end by 5 bases, with 18 bases between. The chain's CDR3 is CASSLSHKGRGETQYF. DNA of the CDR3: TGCGCCAGCAGCTTGAGTCACAAGGGACGGGGGGAGACCCAGTACTTC.